A selection of T cell receptor beta chains follows, all from one sample in a study of OX40 agonist ivuxolimab in advanced cancers. Sequencing was performed with immunoSEQ multiplex PCR; in TCRdb, only in-frame clones are kept and a portion is missing. This table has roughly 80,000 clones, approximately 82% appearing once. Here the sequenced sample was CD4+ or CD8+ T cells sorted from blood, taken in a trial of the OX40 agonist ivuxolimab. These receptors originate from an adult with an advanced solid tumor such as melanoma, head and neck, liver or kidney cancer. Each CDR3 is given with its conserved first and last residue. Fields, in order: V gene, CDR3 length, D gene, J gene, clone size, CDR3 protein, CDR3 DNA. The D gene is left open where the match is weak. Part of the rows lack a size; the others show once, few, many or a class for expanded clones.

TRBV7-2	16	-	TRBJ1-5	-	CASSPGTEGRNQPQHF	TGTGCCAGCAGCCCCGGAACCGAGGGACGCAATCAGCCCCAGCATTTT
TRBV5-1	14	TRBD1	TRBJ1-2	-	CASSRDSPSYGYTF	TGCGCCAGCAGCCGGGACAGTCCCAGCTATGGCTACACCTTC
TRBV5-1	17	TRBD1	TRBJ1-1	-	CASSLGDSPRSGTEAFF	TGCGCCAGCAGCTTGGGGGACAGCCCTAGAAGTGGCACTGAAGCTTTCTTT
TRBV5-4	14	TRBD2	TRBJ2-5	-	CASSLALGRETQYF	TGTGCCAGCAGCTTGGCGCTCGGGAGGGAGACCCAGTACTTC
TRBV11-1	14	-	TRBJ2-7	-	CASSLGTPGDEQYF	TGTGCCAGCAGCTTAGGTACGCCAGGGGACGAGCAGTACTTC
TRBV6-5	12	TRBD1	TRBJ1-1	-	CASTGGGREAFF	TGTGCCAGCACGGGAGGGGGCAGGGAAGCTTTCTTT
TRBV10-3	16	TRBD1	TRBJ1-4	-	CAISEPTTGGEGKLFF	TGTGCCATCAGTGAGCCTACGACAGGGGGTGAAGGAAAACTGTTTTTT
TRBV10-2	16	TRBD2	TRBJ2-4	-	CASSGAPSGGPTRGYF	TGCGCCAGCAGTGGCGCGCCTAGCGGGGGGCCGACCCGAGGGTACTTC
TRBV5-1	16	-	TRBJ1-4	-	CASSFTNSPQREKLFF	TGCGCCAGCAGCTTCACCAACAGCCCCCAGCGAGAAAAACTGTTTTTT
TRBV5-1	14	-	TRBJ1-1	few	CASSLVAGNTEAFF	TGCGCCAGCAGCTTGGTGGCGGGGAACACTGAAGCTTTCTTT
TRBV9	17	TRBD2	TRBJ2-3	-	CASSAGLAGGWTDTQYF	TGTGCCAGCAGCGCGGGACTAGCGGGGGGGTGGACAGATACGCAGTATTTT
TRBV27	18	TRBD1	TRBJ1-2	few	CASSPGRDRGDTNYGYTF	TGTGCCAGCAGTCCGGGGAGGGACAGGGGCGATACCAACTATGGCTACACCTTC
TRBV4-3	19	TRBD2	TRBJ2-1	-	CASSRSPAALAALYNEQFF	TGCGCCAGCAGCCGCTCCCCGGCCGCCCTAGCGGCCCTCTACAATGAGCAGTTCTTC
TRBV5-5	15	-	TRBJ2-7	few	CASSLGRQRDYEQYF	TGTGCCAGCAGCTTGGGACGACAGAGAGACTACGAGCAGTACTTC
TRBV7-2	14	-	TRBJ2-7	-	CASSFRFPTYEQYF	TGTGCCAGCAGCTTCCGATTCCCTACCTACGAGCAGTACTTC
TRBV7-7	15	-	TRBJ1-4	-	CASSLGGLTNEKLFF	TGTGCCAGCAGCTTAGGGGGTCTGACTAATGAAAAACTGTTTTTT